The entry below gives a single T cell receptor beta chain sequence along with its context. The conserved phenylalanine or tryptophan is not found at the CDR3 terminus, so this likely reflects a read error. V was clipped by 4 bases and J by 4 bases; unmatched bases: 6. The germline gives CDR1 SGHNT, CDR2 YYREEE (reference sequence). This CDR3 is built from 15 residues. Sequencing was performed with immunoSEQ multiplex PCR; in TCRdb, only in-frame clones are kept and a portion is missing. The data hold more than 40,000 clones, with 70% to 90% observed a single time. The data are from a study of radiotherapy plus CTLA-4 blockade in lung cancer. About the study: Disease control was achieved by around 32% of patients, and objective responses by less than 20%.

This receptor was obtained from a human donor with non-small cell lung cancer whose response to radiotherapy plus ipilimumab could not be evaluated. J is TRBJ1-2 and V is TRBV5-4, with TRBD1 matching over 11 bases. The sample in question was peripheral blood, obtained from a patient treated with radiotherapy plus ipilimumab. The CDR3 coding sequence is TGTGCCAGCAGCGCCGGACAGGGGGCGTTCTATGGCTACACCCTC. Its translation is CASSAGQGAFYGYTL.